This entry is about one T cell receptor beta chain. The entry originates in a study of T cells after yellow fever vaccination. TCRdb redid the calling of the 5' RACE reads with MiXCR, one entry per CDR3 protein. The sample includes approximately 250,000 distinct CDR3 sequences, about 5.2% of them seen just once. The CDR3 extends over 13 amino acids. The trim removed 5 bases at V and 3 bases at J, leaving 3 bases unmatched. Germline CDR1 reads GTSNPN; CDR2 reads SVGIG (reference sequence). The sample here was CD4+ T cells sorted from PBMCs, taken on the day of the yellow fever booster vaccination. The chain is built from TRBV30 and TRBJ1-3; the match to TRBD1 covers 8 bases. The receptor comes from a man aged 18 to 35 who received the YFV17D yellow fever vaccine. CDR3 sequence reads: CAWGTGGGNTIYF. DNA of the CDR3: TGTGCCTGGGGGACAGGCGGTGGAAACACCATATATTTT.